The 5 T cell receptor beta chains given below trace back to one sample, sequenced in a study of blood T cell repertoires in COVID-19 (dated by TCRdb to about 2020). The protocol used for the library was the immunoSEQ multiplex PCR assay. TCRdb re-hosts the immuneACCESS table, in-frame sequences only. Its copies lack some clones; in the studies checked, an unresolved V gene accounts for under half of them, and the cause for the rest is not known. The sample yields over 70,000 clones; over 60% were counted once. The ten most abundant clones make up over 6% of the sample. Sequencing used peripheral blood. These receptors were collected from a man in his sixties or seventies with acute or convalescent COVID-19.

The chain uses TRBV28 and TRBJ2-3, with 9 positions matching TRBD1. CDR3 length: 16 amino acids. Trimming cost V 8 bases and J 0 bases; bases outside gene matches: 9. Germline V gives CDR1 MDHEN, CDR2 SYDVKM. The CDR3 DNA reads TGTGCCAGCCGAATACAGGGGGCCCCTAGCACAGATACGCAGTATTTT. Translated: CASRIQGAPSTDTQYF.

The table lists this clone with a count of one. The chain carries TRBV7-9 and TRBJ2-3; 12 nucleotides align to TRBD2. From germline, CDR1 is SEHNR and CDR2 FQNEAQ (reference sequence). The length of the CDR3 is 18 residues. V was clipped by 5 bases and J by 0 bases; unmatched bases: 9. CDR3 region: CASSRGLAGITSTDTQYF. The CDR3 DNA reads TGTGCCAGCAGCCGAGGACTAGCGGGGATCACTAGCACAGATACGCAGTATTTT.

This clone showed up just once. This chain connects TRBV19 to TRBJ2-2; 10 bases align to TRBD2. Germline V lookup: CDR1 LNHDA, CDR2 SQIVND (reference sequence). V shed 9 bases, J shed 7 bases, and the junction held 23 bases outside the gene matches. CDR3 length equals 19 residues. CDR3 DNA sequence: TGTGCCAGCCAAATCCTGGGGCTAGCGGGAGAATCTACGGGCGGGGAGCTGTTTTTT. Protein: CASQILGLAGESTGGELFF.

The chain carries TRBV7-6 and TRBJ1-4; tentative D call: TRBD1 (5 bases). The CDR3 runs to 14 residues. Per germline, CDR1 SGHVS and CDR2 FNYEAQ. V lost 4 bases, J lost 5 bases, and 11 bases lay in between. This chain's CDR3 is CASSSQAVNEKLFF. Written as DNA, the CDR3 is TGTGCCAGCAGCTCACAGGCCGTAAATGAAAAACTGTTTTTT.

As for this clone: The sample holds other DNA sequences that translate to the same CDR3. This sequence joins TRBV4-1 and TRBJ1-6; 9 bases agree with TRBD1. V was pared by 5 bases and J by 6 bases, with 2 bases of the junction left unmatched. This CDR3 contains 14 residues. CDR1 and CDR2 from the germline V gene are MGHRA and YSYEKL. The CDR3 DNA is TGCGCCAGCAGCTTGGACAGGGGTAATTCACCCCTCCACTTT. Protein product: CASSLDRGNSPLHF.